The 25 T cell receptor beta chains in this list originate from one sample, sequenced in a study of cytomegalovirus exposure and HLA in healthy donors. In the PCR, 60 Vbeta and 13 Jbeta primers were used. Data came from immunoSEQ multiplex PCR; TCRdb stores just in-frame clones and leaves some out. The repertoire holds some 81,000 clones, around 70% seen once, with around 10% in the top ten. Sequenced sample: PBMCs. The receptors come from a woman in her 40s in good health and CMV-seropositive.

The V gene is TRBV7-2, the J gene TRBJ1-4; no reliable D call. Germline-derived CDR1 and CDR2 are SGHTA and FQGNSA. The CDR3 sequence is 14 residues long. Trimming stripped 7 bases from V and 8 bases from J, with 17 bases between. CDR3 coding DNA: TGTGCCAGCAACAGCCTCGGTTTTGGAGAAAAACTGTTTTTT. Translating it yields CASNSLGFGEKLFF.

The chain links TRBV6-5 to TRBJ1-1, with 8 bases matching TRBD1. This CDR3 has 15 residues. Germline V gene data show CDR1 as MNHEY and CDR2 as SVGAGI. Trimming at V came to 6 bases and at J to 8 bases, leaving 14 bases not matched to a gene. The CDR3, as DNA: TGTGCCAGCAGAAGAAGCTTTCAGGGGGCTGGGGAAGCTTTCTTT. This codes for CASRRSFQGAGEAFF.

The V and J genes are TRBV7-9 and TRBJ1-6; D is undetermined. In germline, CDR1 is SEHNR, CDR2 FQNEAQ (reference sequence). V was cut by 5 bases and J by 3 bases, with 8 bases left in between. This CDR3 is built from 14 residues. The DNA of the CDR3 is TGTGCCAGCAGCGAAGGAGTCTATAATTCACCCCTCCACTTT. Translation: CASSEGVYNSPLHF.

The sample holds a few counts of this clone. The chain carries TRBV2 and TRBJ1-2; D might be TRBD1 (5 bases). V gave up 1 base and J gave up 7 bases, with 7 bases separating them. Germline lookup yields CDR1 SNHLY and CDR2 FYNNEI. This CDR3 has 12 residues. DNA of the CDR3: TGTGCCAGCAGTGAAGGGGGACTTGGCTACACCTTC. This sequence encodes CASSEGGLGYTF.

J is TRBJ2-2 and V is TRBV4-1; D is ambiguous. The CDR3 is 12 amino acids. The V end lost 3 bases, the J end lost 5 bases, and 4 bases lay between the germline ends. Germline V gene data show CDR1 as MGHRA and CDR2 as YSYEKL. CDR3 sequence: CASSHRTGELFF. The CDR3 DNA reads as TGCGCCAGCAGCCATCGGACCGGGGAGCTGTTTTTT.

V is TRBV2 and J is TRBJ2-7; TRBD1 matches at 7 bases. V shed 7 bases, J shed 1 base, and the junction held 1 base outside the gene matches. The germline CDR1 and CDR2 sequences are SNHLY and FYNNEI. This CDR3 spans 12 amino acids. Here the CDR3 DNA reads TGTGCCAGCAAGGACAGGTCCTACGAGCAGTACTTC. Protein: CASKDRSYEQYF.

J is TRBJ1-2 and V is TRBV6-5, with 7 nucleotides matching TRBD1. CDR3 length: 14 amino acids. Unmatched junction bases numbered 7, after V lost 5 bases and J lost 4 bases. CDR1 and CDR2 from the germline V gene are MNHEY and SVGAGI. The CDR3: CASSNTGETYGYTF. The CDR3 DNA reads as TGTGCCAGCAGTAATACAGGGGAGACCTATGGCTACACCTTC.

CDR3 nucleotides: TGTGCCAGCAGCTCCTCTACGGGGGGCCATGAGCAGTTCTTC. The encoded protein is CASSSSTGGHEQFF. The gene calls are TRBV7-9 and TRBJ2-1; tentatively, D is TRBD2 (7 bases). Trimming removed 4 bases from V and 8 bases from J, with 15 bases in between. This CDR3 is built from 14 residues. Per the germline V gene, CDR1 is SEHNR and CDR2 is FQNEAQ (reference sequence).

The chain joins TRBV19 to TRBJ2-7, with D possibly matching TRBD1 (6 bases). This CDR3 region has 14 residues. Trimming shortened V by 2 bases and J by 3 bases, and 11 bases separated the two germline ends. CDR1 is LNHDA, CDR2 SQIVND, per germline (reference sequence). CDR3 coding DNA: TGTGCCAGTAGTATACTGGACAGATACTACGAGCAGTACTTC. As protein: CASSILDRYYEQYF. Complete variable domain (other parts from reference TRBV19 and TRBJ2-7): DGGITQSPKYLFRKEGQNVTLSCEQNLNHDAMYWYRQDPGQGLRLIYYSQIVNDFQKGDIAEGYSVSREKKESFPLTVTSAQKNPTAFYLCASSILDRYYEQYFGPGTRLTVT.

This chain joins TRBV9 and TRBJ2-7, with 10 nucleotides matching TRBD2. With 4 bases clipped from V and 6 bases from J, the junction kept 13 bases outside the gene matches. This CDR3 comprises 16 residues. CDR1 is SGDLS and CDR2 is YYNGEE in the germline V gene. The DNA for the CDR3 is TGTGCCAGCAGCCTATACCCTAGCGGGAGTGCTGGCGAGCAGTACTTC. Its protein is CASSLYPSGSAGEQYF.

In its sample, this clone was seen many times. The genes are TRBV4-2 and TRBJ1-1; the D gene is possibly TRBD1 (5 bases). The germline V and J ends were trimmed by 2 bases and 1 base, with 8 bases remaining between them. This CDR3 comprises 14 residues. Germline CDR1 is LGHNA and CDR2 is YNFKEQ. The CDR3: CASSQSDKNTEAFF. The DNA for the CDR3 is TGTGCCAGCAGCCAATCGGACAAGAACACTGAAGCTTTCTTT.

The V call is TRBV29-1, the J call TRBJ2-5; the D gene is possibly TRBD2 (5 bases). CDR3 length equals 12 residues. The V and J ends lost 4 bases and 5 bases respectively, with 11 bases between them. Germline V lookup: CDR1 SQVTM, CDR2 ANQGSEA. The DNA of the CDR3 is TGCAGCGTTGGGGCGGGCGCCGAGACCCAGTACTTC. Protein: CSVGAGAETQYF.

The chain has TRBV7-2 and TRBJ1-1, with D possibly matching TRBD1 (5 bases). Germline CDR1 reads SGHTA; CDR2 reads FQGNSA. Trimming cost V 5 bases and J 4 bases, with 8 bases left between them. This CDR3 has 12 residues. In DNA form, the CDR3 reads TGTGCCAGCAGCGTAGGGGCCACTGAAGCTTTCTTT. Protein product: CASSVGATEAFF. Combining the CDR3 with reference TRBV7-2 and TRBJ1-1 gives the whole variable domain GAGVSQSPSNKVTEKGKDVELRCDPISGHTALYWYRQSLGQGLEFLIYFQGNSAPDKSGLPSDRFSAERTGGSVSTLTIQRTQQEDSAVYLCASSVGATEAFFGQGTRLTVV.

The chain employs TRBV25-1 and TRBJ1-5; tentatively, D is TRBD1 (6 bases). Per germline, CDR1 MGHDK and CDR2 SYGVNS. The CDR3 loop spans 14 amino acids. Trimming left V 2 bases short and J 3 bases short, with 8 bases between. The CDR3 nucleotides read TGTGCCAGCAGTGAAACAGGGCACAATCAGCCCCAGCATTTT. Translation gives CASSETGHNQPQHF.

This clone appeared a few times. CDR3 protein: CASSQGQGYGYTF. In DNA form, the CDR3 reads TGTGCCAGCAGCCAAGGACAGGGCTATGGCTACACCTTC. The J gene is TRBJ1-2, the V gene TRBV4-2, with TRBD1 matching 7 bases. V dropped 1 base and J dropped 4; count of bases not matched to a gene: 0. The CDR3 covers 13 residues. CDR1 LGHNA and CDR2 YNFKEQ come from the germline V gene.

The CDR3 nucleotides read TGCAGCGTTTCGGGGGGGGAAAGAGGGACGCAGTATTTT. Its translation: CSVSGGERGTQYF. This chain uses TRBV29-1 with TRBJ2-3; 8 bases align to TRBD2. V lost 5 bases and J lost 9; bases outside the gene matches: 10. This CDR3 contains 13 residues. Per germline, CDR1 SQVTM and CDR2 ANQGSEA.

The chain combines TRBV5-4 with TRBJ2-3, with TRBD2 as a possible D gene (6 bases). Germline lookup yields CDR1 SGHNT and CDR2 YYREEE (reference sequence). Trimming removed 4 bases at V and 5 bases at J, with 11 bases between. The CDR3 is 13 residues long. The CDR3 is CASSLPGGDTQYF. The CDR3 DNA is TGTGCCAGCAGCCTTCCCGGGGGAGATACGCAGTATTTT.

This clone showed up just once. The V gene is TRBV29-1, the J gene TRBJ2-7; possible D gene TRBD1, 5 bases. V dropped 3 bases and J dropped 6 bases, with 18 bases sitting between them. Germline V CDR1 and CDR2: SQVTM, ANQGSEA. The CDR3 runs 14 residues. CDR3 sequence reads: CSVEAGPAVGEQYF. The CDR3, as DNA: TGCAGCGTTGAGGCAGGGCCCGCGGTGGGCGAGCAGTACTTC.

The sample holds one count of this clone. The chain combines TRBV10-3 with TRBJ2-6, with TRBD1 matching over 11 bases. CDR1 is ENHRY and CDR2 is SYGVKD in the germline V gene. V dropped 3 bases and J dropped 1; count of bases not matched to a gene: 2. The CDR3 contains 17 residues. In DNA form, the CDR3 reads TGTGCCATCAGTGAAGGGGACAGGGGGTCTGGGGCCAACGTCCTGACTTTC. It encodes CAISEGDRGSGANVLTF.

This clone was seen more than once but under ten times. This sequence joins TRBV7-9 and TRBJ1-4; D is unclear. Per germline, CDR1 SEHNR and CDR2 FQNEAQ (reference sequence). There are 13 residues in the CDR3. V gave up 3 bases and J gave up 6 bases, with 8 bases separating them. In DNA form, the CDR3 reads TGTGCCAGCAGCTTTTCAGCGGATGAAAAACTGTTTTTT. This encodes CASSFSADEKLFF.

This clone turned up a few times. This rearrangement joins TRBV7-9 to TRBJ2-7; 13 bases line up with TRBD2. In germline, CDR1 is SEHNR, CDR2 FQNEAQ (reference sequence). Unmatched junction bases numbered 4, after V lost 6 bases and J lost 5 bases. The CDR3 loop spans 14 amino acids. CDR3 in amino acids: CASSRTSGSDEQYF. CDR3 bases: TGTGCCAGCAGTCGGACTAGCGGGAGTGACGAGCAGTACTTC.

This rearrangement joins TRBV10-1 to TRBJ2-3; D uncertain. V shed 4 bases and J shed 6 bases, with 11 bases lying between them. In germline, CDR1 is WNHNN, CDR2 SYGVQD (reference sequence). The CDR3 spans 13 residues. Written as DNA, the CDR3 is TGCGCCAGCAGTGGAGATTTTCTGGATACGCAGTATTTT. Translation gives CASSGDFLDTQYF.

This chain links TRBV10-3 with TRBJ2-7, with 11 bases fitting TRBD2. Germline V gene sequence: CDR1 ENHRY, CDR2 SYGVKD. The CDR3 sequence is 17 residues long. Trimming removed 5 bases from V and 2 bases from J; junction bases left unmatched: 11. CDR3 loop: CAISIRGGTSGTYEQYF. CDR3 sequence (DNA): TGTGCCATCAGTATCAGAGGAGGGACTAGCGGCACCTACGAGCAGTACTTC.

J is TRBJ2-3 and V is TRBV27, with a weak D call TRBD2 (6 bases). Germline values: CDR1 MNHEY, CDR2 SMNVEV (reference sequence). The CDR3 has 15 amino acids. V was trimmed by 3 bases and J by 1 base, leaving 11 bases between them. In DNA, the CDR3 is TGTGCCAGCAGTTTGGAGGGCCGGGGCACAGATACGCAGTATTTT. It yields the protein CASSLEGRGTDTQYF.

The rearrangement links TRBV6-6 to TRBJ1-3; no clear D gene. The V end was cut by 0 bases, the J end by 0 bases, with 9 bases between. CDR3 length equals 16 residues. Germline-derived CDR1 and CDR2 are MNHNY and SVGAGI (reference sequence). CDR3 in DNA: TGTGCCAGCAGTTACTCCTCGGGGAACTCTGGAAACACCATATATTTT. It translates to CASSYSSGNSGNTIYF.